The source of this TCR beta chain is a study of persistence of HIV-infected CD4 T cells. The overall study: Isolated cells were CMV- and HIV-1 Gag-responding CD4+ T cells. Median time on suppressive ART was approximately eight years.

V was trimmed by 1 base and J by 9 bases, leaving 19 bases between them. Germline lookup yields CDR1 SGHTA and CDR2 FQGNSA. CDR3 length: 16 amino acids. This was the immunoSEQ version 4 assay in survey mode. Here immunoSEQ multiplex PCR was the method, and the copy in TCRdb shows in-frame clones only, minus some. This table has 37,000 or so clones, 65% to 85% appearing once. Lysates of CMV-infected fibroblasts at 10 ug/mL stimulated these cells. CD40L/CD69 double-negative CD45RO-high memory CD4+ T cells were collected. Anti-CD28/CD49d costimulation, CD40-blocking antibody and enfuvirtide were given to CD8-depleted PBMCs for less than 20 hours. In its sample, this clone was seen once. Its matching antigen is unknown.

The TCR comes from an adult man with HIV who was CMV-seropositive. The V call is TRBV7-2, the J call TRBJ2-4; D is possibly TRBD1 or TRBD2 (6 bases each). Material: CD4+ T cells sorted from PBMCs after approximately 19-hour stimulation, obtained from a patient who received antiretroviral therapy. This CDR3 reads CASSLEGGISSSIQYF. Written as DNA, the CDR3 is TGTGCCAGCAGCTTAGAAGGGGGGATTTCCTCTAGCATTCAGTACTTC.